Here is one T cell receptor beta chain with its context. This clonotype was found a few times. The antigen this receptor binds is unknown. Per-nucleotide qualities are absent, and no much larger clonotype sits a single base away. V sheds 5 bases and J sheds 8 bases, leaving 22 bases between their ends. Based on the germline V gene, the CDR1 and CDR2 sequences are SGHTA and FQGTGA. Taken from cysteine to phenylalanine, the CDR3 has 16 residues. CDR3 DNA is the only sequence kept; it has 48 bases, read in frame from the first base. These data belong to a study of T-cell memory formation after mild COVID-19 (dated by TCRdb to the early 2020s). In terms of the full investigation: TCR sequence clusters from the two donors were found to be largely donor specific. The cohort comprised two young, previously healthy adult volunteers, one female and one male. T-cell clones expanding and contracting after mild COVID-19 in a couple of donors were tracked by longitudinal TCRalpha and TCRbeta repertoire sequencing.

Data came from an Illumina NovaSeq 6000. cDNA libraries for TCRalpha and TCRbeta were prepared by 5'RACE using constant-segment primers, with sample barcodes and unique molecular identifiers added. Trizol reagent was used to extract RNA from every sample. Library amplification was performed in two PCR steps, and a second sample barcode and Illumina TruSeq adapters were introduced in the second step. Sequencing of libraries was performed on an Illumina NovaSeq with 2 x 150 bp paired-end reads. The study's processing was this. With migec v1.2.7, reads were demultiplexed and then collapsed into UMI-guided consensus sequences. Using mixcr v2.1.11, UMI consensuses were aligned to TRA and TRB V and J templates and then assembled into clonotypes. Clonotypes were classified as expanded or contracted when called significant by both edgeR and NoisET, with noise models trained on biological replicates. edgeR calls used a false discovery rate-adjusted p below 0.01 and a log2 fold-change threshold of 1. As an exploratory analysis of dynamics, max-normalized trajectories of the 1000 most abundant clonotypes were examined by PCA with hierarchical clustering. The CD4 or CD8 phenotype of responding clones was assigned using the separately sequenced CD4+ and CD8+ repertoires. TCRdb handled the public reads itself, with Q25 trimming in fastp and clone calling in MiXCR, and kept productive beta chains. Entries that share a CDR3 protein sequence are merged under the most common genes and DNA. TCRdb, not the authors, supplied the V and J calls. The sample table holds about 340,000 distinct CDR3 sequences, of which roughly 20% were seen once. The ten most abundant clones make up around 23% of the sample.

The investigation overall reported the following: From day 15 to 85, contracting clones showed balanced CD4/CD8 phenotypes, whereas a second wave of clones that expanded from day 15 to 37 leaned towards CD4+. Some responding clones were detected in pre-infection memory, suggesting pre-existing cross-reactive memory T cells joined the SARS-CoV-2 response. Only two mild cases were covered in the study, and larger cohorts including severe cases with pre-infection samples were considered necessary. SARS-CoV-2 specificity of the second-wave clones peaking on day 37 was not confirmed. Contracting CD4+ clones appeared mostly in the CM and EM memory subsets, whereas CD8+ clones were enriched in EMRA.

Ficoll-Paque density gradient centrifugation was used to isolate PBMCs. This TCR was sampled from a young man who had mild COVID-19 (a few samples of this study predate the infection). The sample titles of this study are shuffled in the database, so cell type and time point are left out; the donor was told from shared clones. The chain is encoded by TRBV7-3 joined to TRBJ2-1, with TRBD1 as a weak D call on 5 bases. Material for sequencing was PBMCs or a T cell subset sorted from them (not recorded which). The DNA sequence reads TGTGCCAGCAGCGGCGACCGACAGTCCCGCTTCGATGAGCAGTTCTTC. This translates into CASSGDRQSRFDEQFF. The entire variable domain, with the stretches around the CDR3 drawn from the reference TRBV7-3 and TRBJ2-1 proteins, is GAGVSQTPSNKVTEKGKYVELRCDPISGHTALYWYRQSLGQGPEFLIYFQGTGAADDSGLPNDRFFAVRPEGSVSTLKIQRTERGDSAVYLCASSGDRQSRFDEQFFGPGTRLTVL.